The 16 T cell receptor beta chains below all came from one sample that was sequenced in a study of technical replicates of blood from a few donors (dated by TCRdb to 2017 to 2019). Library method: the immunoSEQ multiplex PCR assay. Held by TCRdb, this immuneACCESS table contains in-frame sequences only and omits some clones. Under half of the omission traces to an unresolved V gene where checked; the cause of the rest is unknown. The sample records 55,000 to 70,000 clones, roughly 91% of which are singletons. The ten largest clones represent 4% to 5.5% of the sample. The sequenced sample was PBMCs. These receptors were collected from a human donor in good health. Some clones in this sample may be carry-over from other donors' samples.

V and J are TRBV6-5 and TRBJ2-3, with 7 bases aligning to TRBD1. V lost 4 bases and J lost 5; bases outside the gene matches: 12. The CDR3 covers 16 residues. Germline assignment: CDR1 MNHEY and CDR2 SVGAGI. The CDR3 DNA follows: TGTGCCAGCAGTTCAGCGGCGTTAGGGGGCAAAGATACGCAGTATTTT. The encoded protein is CASSSAALGGKDTQYF.

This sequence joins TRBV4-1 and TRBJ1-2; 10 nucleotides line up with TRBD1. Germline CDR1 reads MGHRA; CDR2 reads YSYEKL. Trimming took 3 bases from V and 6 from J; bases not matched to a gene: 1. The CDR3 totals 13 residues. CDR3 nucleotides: TGCGCCAGCAGCCAGGACAGGGGGAATGGCTACACCTTC. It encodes CASSQDRGNGYTF.

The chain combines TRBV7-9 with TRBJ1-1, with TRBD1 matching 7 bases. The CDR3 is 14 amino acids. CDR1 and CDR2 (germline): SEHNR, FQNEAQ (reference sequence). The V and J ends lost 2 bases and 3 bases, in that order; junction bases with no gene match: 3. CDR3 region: CASSLTGVHTEAFF. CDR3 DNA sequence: TGTGCCAGCAGCTTAACAGGGGTGCACACTGAAGCTTTCTTT.

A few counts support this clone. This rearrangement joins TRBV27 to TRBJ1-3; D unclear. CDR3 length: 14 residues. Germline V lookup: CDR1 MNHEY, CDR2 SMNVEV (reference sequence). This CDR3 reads CGRGLVHSGNTIYF. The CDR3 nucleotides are TGTGGAAGAGGGTTGGTACACTCTGGAAACACCATATATTTT.

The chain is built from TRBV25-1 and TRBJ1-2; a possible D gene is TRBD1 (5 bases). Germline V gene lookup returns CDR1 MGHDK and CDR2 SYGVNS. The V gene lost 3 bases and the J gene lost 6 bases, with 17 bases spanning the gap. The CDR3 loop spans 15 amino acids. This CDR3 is CASSDTLGGGHGYTF. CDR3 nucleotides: TGTGCCAGCAGTGACACCCTTGGGGGAGGTCATGGCTACACCTTC.

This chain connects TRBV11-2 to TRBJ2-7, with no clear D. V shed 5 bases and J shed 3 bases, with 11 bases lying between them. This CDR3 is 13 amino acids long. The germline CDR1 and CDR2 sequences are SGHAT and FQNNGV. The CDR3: CASSGNILYEQYF. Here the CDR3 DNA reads TGTGCCAGCAGCGGCAATATCCTCTACGAGCAGTACTTC.

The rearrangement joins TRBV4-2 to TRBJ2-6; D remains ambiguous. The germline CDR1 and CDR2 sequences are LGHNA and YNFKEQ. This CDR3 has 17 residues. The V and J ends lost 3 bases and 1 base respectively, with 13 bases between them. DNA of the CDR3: TGTGCCAGCAGCCACCATTGGGCCCAATCTGGGGCCAACGTCCTGACTTTC. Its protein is CASSHHWAQSGANVLTF.

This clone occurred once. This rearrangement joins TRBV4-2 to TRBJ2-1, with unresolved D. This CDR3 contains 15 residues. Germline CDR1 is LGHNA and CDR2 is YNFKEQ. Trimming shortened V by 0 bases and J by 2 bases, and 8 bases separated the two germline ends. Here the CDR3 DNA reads TGTGCCAGCAGCCAAGACCCGGTAGCCTACAATGAGCAGTTCTTC. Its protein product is CASSQDPVAYNEQFF.

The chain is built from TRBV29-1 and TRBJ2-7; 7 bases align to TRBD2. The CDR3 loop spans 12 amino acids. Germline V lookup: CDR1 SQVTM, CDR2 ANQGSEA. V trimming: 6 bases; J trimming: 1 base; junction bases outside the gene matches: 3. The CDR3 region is CSVGLDSYEQYF. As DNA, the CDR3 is TGCAGCGTCGGACTAGATTCCTACGAGCAGTACTTC.

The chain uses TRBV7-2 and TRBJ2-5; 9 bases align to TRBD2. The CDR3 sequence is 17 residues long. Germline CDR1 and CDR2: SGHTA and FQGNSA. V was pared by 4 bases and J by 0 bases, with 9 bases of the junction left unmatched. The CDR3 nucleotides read TGTGCCAGCAGCTCCCAGAGACTAGCGGAGAACCAAGAGACCCAGTACTTC. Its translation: CASSSQRLAENQETQYF.

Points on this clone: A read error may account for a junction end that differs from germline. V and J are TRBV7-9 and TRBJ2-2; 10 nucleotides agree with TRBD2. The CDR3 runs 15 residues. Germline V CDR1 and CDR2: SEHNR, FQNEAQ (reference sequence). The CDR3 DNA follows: TGTGCCAGCAGCCTAGCGGGAGTATCCACCGGGGAGCTGTTTTTT. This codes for CASSLAGVSTGELFF.

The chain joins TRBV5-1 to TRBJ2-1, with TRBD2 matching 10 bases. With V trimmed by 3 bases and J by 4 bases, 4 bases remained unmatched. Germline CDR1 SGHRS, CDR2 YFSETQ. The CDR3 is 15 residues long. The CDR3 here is CASSSGTSVYNEQFF. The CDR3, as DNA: TGCGCCAGCAGCTCCGGGACTAGCGTATACAATGAGCAGTTCTTC.

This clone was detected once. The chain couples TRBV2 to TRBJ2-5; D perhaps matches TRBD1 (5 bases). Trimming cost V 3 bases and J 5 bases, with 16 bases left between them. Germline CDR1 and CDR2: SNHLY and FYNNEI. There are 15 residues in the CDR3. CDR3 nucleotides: TGTGCCAGCAGTGATCGGCAGGGTACCGGGGAGACCCAGTACTTC. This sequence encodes CASSDRQGTGETQYF. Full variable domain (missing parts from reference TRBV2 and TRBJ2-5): EPEVTQTPSHQVTQMGQEVILRCVPISNHLYFYWYRQILGQKVEFLVSFYNNEISEKSEIFDDQFSVERPDGSNFTLKIRSTKLEDSAMYFCASSDRQGTGETQYFGPGTRLLVL.

For the CDR3, the DNA is TGTGCCAGCAGACCGACAGGGCTAGGCGCAGATACGCAGTATTTT. Translating it yields CASRPTGLGADTQYF. The chain is built from TRBV6-5 and TRBJ2-3; 7 nucleotides match TRBD1. Germline lookup yields CDR1 MNHEY and CDR2 SVGAGI. This CDR3 comprises 15 residues. V lost 6 bases and J lost 4; bases outside the gene matches: 10.

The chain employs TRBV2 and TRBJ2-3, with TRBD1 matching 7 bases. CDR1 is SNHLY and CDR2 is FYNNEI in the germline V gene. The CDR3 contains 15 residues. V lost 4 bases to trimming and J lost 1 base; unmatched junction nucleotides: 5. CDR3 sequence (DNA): TGTGCCAGCAGTGGTCAGGGGGTTGGCACAGATACGCAGTATTTT. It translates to CASSGQGVGTDTQYF. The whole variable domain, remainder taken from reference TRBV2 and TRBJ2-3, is EPEVTQTPSHQVTQMGQEVILRCVPISNHLYFYWYRQILGQKVEFLVSFYNNEISEKSEIFDDQFSVERPDGSNFTLKIRSTKLEDSAMYFCASSGQGVGTDTQYFGPGTRLTVL.

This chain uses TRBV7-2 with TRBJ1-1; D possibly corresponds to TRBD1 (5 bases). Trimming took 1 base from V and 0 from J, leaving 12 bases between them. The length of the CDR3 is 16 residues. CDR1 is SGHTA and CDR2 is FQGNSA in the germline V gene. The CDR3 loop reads CASSLVPTDLNTEAFF. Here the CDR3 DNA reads TGTGCCAGCAGCTTAGTACCGACAGACCTGAACACTGAAGCTTTCTTT. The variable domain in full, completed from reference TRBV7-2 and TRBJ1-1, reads GAGVSQSPSNKVTEKGKDVELRCDPISGHTALYWYRQSLGQGLEFLIYFQGNSAPDKSGLPSDRFSAERTGGSVSTLTIQRTQQEDSAVYLCASSLVPTDLNTEAFFGQGTRLTVV.